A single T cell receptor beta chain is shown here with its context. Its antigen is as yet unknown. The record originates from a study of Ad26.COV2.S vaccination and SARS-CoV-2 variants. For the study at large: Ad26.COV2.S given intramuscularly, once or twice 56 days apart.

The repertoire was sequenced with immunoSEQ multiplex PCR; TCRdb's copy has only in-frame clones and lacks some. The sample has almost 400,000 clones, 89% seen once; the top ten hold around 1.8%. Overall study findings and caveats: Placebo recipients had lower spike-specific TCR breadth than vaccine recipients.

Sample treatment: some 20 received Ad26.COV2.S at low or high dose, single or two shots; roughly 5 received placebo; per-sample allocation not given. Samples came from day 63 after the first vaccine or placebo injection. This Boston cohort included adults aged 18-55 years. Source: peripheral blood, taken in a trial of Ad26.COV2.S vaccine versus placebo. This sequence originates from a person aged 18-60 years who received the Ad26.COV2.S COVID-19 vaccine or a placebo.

The CDR3 loop is CASSLATALGMDEQYF. Here the CDR3 DNA reads TGTGCCAGCAGCTTAGCCACAGCACTGGGTATGGACGAGCAGTACTTC. This chain connects TRBV7-8 to TRBJ2-7; D is ambiguous. The V end was cut by 0 bases, the J end by 5 bases, with 17 bases between. The CDR3 totals 16 residues. Germline CDR1 is SGHVS and CDR2 is FQNEAQ. The whole variable domain, remainder taken from reference TRBV7-8 and TRBJ2-7, is GAGVSQSPRYKVAKRGQDVALRCDPISGHVSLFWYQQALGQGPEFLTYFQNEAQLDKSGLPSDRFFAERPEGSVSTLKIQRTQQEDSAVYLCASSLATALGMDEQYFGPGTRLTVT.